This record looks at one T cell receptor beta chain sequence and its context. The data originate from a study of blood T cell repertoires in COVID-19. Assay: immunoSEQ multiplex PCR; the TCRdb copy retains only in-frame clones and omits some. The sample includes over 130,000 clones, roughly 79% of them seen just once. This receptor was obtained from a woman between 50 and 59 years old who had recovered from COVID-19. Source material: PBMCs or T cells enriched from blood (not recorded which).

CDR3 amino acids: CASPDRVRSNSPLHF. The CDR3 DNA reads TGTGCCAGCCCCGACAGGGTGCGCTCGAATTCACCCCTCCACTTT. This rearrangement joins TRBV6-5 to TRBJ1-6; TRBD1 matches 7 bases. The ends lost 8 bases at V and 7 bases at J; junction bases unmatched: 11. The CDR3 has 15 residues. Germline V gene data show CDR1 as MNHEY and CDR2 as SVGAGI.